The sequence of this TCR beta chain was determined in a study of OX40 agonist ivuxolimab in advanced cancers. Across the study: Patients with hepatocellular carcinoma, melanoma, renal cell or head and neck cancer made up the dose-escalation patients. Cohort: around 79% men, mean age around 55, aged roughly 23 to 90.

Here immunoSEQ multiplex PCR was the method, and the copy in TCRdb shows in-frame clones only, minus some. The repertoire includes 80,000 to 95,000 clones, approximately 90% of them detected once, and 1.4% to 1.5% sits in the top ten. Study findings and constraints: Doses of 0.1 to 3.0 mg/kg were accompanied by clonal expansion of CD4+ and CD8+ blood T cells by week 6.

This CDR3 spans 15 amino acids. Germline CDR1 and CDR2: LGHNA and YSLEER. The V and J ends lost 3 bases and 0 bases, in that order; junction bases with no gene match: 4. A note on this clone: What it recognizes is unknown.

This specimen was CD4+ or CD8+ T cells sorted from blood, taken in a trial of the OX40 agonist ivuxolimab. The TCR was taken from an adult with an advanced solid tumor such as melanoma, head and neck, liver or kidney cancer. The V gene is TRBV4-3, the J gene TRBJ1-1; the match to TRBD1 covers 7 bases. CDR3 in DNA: TGCGCCAGCAGCCACCTTGACAGGGTGAACACTGAAGCTTTCTTT. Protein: CASSHLDRVNTEAFF.